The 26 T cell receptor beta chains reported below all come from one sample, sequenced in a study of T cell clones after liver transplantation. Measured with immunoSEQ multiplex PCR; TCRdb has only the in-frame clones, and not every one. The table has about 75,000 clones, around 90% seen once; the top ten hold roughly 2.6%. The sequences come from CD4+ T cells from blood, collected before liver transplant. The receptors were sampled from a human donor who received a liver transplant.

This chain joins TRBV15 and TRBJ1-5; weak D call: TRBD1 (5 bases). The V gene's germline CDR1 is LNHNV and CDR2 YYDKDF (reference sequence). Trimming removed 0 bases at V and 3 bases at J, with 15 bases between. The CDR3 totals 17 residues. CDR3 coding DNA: TGTGCCACCAGCAGAGACATCACCCTCAGGGACAATCAGCCCCAGCATTTT. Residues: CATSRDITLRDNQPQHF.

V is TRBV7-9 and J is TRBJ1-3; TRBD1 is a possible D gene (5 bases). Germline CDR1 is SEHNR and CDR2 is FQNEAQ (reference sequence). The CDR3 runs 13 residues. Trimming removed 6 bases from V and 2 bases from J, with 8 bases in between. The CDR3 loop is CASREGTGNTIYF. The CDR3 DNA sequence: TGTGCCAGCAGGGAGGGGACTGGAAACACCATATATTTT.

The CDR3 sequence is CASSPGSGGSYEQYF. The CDR3 nucleotides are TGTGCCAGCAGCCCTGGGTCAGGGGGCTCCTACGAGCAGTACTTC. The chain couples TRBV7-6 to TRBJ2-7; 7 positions match TRBD1. Trimming cost V 5 bases and J 0 bases; bases outside gene matches: 7. Germline values: CDR1 SGHVS, CDR2 FNYEAQ. The CDR3 loop spans 15 amino acids.

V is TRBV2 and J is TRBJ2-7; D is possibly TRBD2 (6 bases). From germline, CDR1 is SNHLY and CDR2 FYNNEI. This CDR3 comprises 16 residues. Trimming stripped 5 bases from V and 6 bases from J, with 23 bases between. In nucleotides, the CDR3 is TGTGCCAGCAGTCTCCCTCTGGAGGGCACCTCGGGCGAGCAGTACTTC. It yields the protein CASSLPLEGTSGEQYF.

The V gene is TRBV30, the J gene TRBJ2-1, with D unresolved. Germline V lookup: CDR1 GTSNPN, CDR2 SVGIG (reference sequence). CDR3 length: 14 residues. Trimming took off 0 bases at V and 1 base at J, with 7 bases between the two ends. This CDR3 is CAWSVSFSYNEQFF. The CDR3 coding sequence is TGTGCCTGGAGTGTGAGCTTTTCCTACAATGAGCAGTTCTTC.

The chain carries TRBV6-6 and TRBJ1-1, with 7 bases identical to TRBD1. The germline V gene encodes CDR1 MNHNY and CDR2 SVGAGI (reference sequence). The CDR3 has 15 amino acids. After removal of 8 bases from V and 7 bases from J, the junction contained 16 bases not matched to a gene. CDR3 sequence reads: CASQESGGFRDEAFF. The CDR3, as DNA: TGTGCCAGCCAGGAATCAGGGGGGTTTAGGGATGAAGCTTTCTTT.

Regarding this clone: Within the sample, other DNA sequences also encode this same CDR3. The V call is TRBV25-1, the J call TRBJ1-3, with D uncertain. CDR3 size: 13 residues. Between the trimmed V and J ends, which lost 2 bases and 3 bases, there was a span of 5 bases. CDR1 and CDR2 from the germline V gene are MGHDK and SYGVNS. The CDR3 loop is CASSEAGGNTIYF. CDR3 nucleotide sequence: TGTGCCAGCAGTGAAGCAGGTGGAAACACCATATATTTT. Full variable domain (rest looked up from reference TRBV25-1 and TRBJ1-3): EADIYQTPRYLVIGTGKKITLECSQTMGHDKMYWYQQDPGMELHLIHYSYGVNSTEKGDLSSESTVSRIRTEHFPLTLESARPSHTSQYLCASSEAGGNTIYFGEGSWLTVV.

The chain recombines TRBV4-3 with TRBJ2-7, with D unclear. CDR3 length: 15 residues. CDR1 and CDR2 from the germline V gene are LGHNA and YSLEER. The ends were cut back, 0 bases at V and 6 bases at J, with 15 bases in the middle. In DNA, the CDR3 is TGCGCCAGCAGCCAAGATGCTGGGCTTCCCGGCGAGCAGTACTTC. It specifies CASSQDAGLPGEQYF.

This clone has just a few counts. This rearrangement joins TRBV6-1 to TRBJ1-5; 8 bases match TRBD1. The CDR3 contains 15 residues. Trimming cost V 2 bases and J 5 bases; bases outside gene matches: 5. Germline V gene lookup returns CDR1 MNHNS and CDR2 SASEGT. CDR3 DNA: TGTGCCAGCAGTGAATGGGGACAGGAAGATCAGCCCCAGCATTTT. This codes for CASSEWGQEDQPQHF.

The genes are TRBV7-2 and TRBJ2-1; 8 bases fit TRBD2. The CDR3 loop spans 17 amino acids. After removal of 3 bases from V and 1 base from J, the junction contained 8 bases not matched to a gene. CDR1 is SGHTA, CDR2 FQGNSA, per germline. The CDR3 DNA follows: TGTGCCAGCAGCTTGACGGGAGGGCCGAGATCCTACAATGAGCAGTTCTTC. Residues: CASSLTGGPRSYNEQFF.

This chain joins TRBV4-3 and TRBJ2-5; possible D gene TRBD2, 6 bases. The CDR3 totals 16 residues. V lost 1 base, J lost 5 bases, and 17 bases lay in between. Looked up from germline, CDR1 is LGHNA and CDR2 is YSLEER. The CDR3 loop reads CASSQGGGVRGETQYF. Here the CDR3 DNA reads TGCGCCAGCAGCCAAGGGGGCGGGGTACGGGGTGAGACCCAGTACTTC.

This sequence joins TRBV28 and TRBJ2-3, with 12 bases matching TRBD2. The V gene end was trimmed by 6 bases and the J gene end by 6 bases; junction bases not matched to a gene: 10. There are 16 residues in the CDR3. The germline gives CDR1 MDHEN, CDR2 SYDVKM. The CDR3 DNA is TGTGCCAGCAGAAACAGACTAGCGGGAGATAAGGATACGCAGTATTTT. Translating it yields CASRNRLAGDKDTQYF.

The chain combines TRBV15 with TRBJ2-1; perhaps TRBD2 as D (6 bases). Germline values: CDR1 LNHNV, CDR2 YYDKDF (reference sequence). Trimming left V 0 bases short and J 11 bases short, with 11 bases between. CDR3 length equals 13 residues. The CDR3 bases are TGTGCCACCAGCAGAGATTCGGGGACTCAGCAGTTCTTC. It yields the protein CATSRDSGTQQFF.

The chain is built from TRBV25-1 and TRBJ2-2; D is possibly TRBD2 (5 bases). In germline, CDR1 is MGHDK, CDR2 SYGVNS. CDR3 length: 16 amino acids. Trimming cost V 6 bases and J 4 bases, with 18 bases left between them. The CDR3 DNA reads TGTGCCAGCAGAGGCAGCTCGCACAGCGGCACCGGGGAGCTGTTTTTT. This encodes CASRGSSHSGTGELFF.

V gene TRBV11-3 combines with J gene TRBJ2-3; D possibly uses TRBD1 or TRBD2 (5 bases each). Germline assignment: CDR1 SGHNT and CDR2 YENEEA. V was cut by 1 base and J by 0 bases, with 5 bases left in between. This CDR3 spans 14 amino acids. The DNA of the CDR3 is TGTGCCAGCAGCTTAGGGGGGAGCACAGATACGCAGTATTTT. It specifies CASSLGGSTDTQYF.

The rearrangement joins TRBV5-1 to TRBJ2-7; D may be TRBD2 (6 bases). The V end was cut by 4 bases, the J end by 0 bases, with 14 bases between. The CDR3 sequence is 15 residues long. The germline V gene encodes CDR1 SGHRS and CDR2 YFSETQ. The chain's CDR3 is CASSPGTSSSYEQYF. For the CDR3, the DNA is TGCGCCAGCAGCCCCGGGACTTCGAGCTCCTACGAGCAGTACTTC.

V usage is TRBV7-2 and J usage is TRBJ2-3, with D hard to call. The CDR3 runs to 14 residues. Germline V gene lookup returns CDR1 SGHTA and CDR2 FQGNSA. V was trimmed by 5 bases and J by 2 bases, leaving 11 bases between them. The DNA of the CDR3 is TGTGCCAGCAGCAACCCGACGAACACAGATACGCAGTATTTT. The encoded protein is CASSNPTNTDTQYF.

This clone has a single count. The CDR3 sequence is CASSGETGATWGTDTQYF. Written as DNA, the CDR3 is TGTGCCAGCAGTGGGGAGACAGGGGCAACATGGGGCACAGATACGCAGTATTTT. The chain couples TRBV6-1 to TRBJ2-3; 8 bases match TRBD1. Germline V CDR1 and CDR2: MNHNS, SASEGT. J gave up 1 base and V 4 bases, and 13 bases lay outside the gene matches. The CDR3 spans 18 residues.

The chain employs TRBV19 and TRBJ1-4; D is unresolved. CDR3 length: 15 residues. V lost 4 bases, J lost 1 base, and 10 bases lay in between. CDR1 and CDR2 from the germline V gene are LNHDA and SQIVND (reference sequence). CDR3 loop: CASSRMGLTNEKLFF. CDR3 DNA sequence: TGTGCCAGTAGTAGAATGGGGTTAACTAATGAAAAACTGTTTTTT.

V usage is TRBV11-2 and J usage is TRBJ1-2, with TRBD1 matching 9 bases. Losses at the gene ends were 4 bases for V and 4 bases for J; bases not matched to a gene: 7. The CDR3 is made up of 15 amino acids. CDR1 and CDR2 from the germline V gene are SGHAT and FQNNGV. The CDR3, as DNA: TGTGCCAGCAGCTCCCCGACAGGGGGTACCTATGGCTACACCTTC. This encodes CASSSPTGGTYGYTF.

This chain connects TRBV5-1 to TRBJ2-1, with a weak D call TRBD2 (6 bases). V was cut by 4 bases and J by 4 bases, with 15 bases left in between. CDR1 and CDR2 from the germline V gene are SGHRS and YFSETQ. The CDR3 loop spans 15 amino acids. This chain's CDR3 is CASSPGLGEYNEQFF. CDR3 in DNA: TGCGCCAGCAGCCCGGGACTGGGGGAGTACAATGAGCAGTTCTTC.

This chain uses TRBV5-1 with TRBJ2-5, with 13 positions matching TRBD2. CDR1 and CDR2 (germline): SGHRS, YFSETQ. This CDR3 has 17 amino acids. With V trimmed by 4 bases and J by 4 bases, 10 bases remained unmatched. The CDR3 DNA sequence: TGCGCCAGCAGCGCCCCCGGGACTAGCGGGGCCTCAGAGACCCAGTACTTC. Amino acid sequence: CASSAPGTSGASETQYF.

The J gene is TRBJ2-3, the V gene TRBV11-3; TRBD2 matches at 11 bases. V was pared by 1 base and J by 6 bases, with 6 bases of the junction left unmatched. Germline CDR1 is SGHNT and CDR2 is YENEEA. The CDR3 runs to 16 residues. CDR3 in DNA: TGTGCCAGCAGCTTAGGGACTAGCGGGCCCGCGGATACGCAGTATTTT. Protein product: CASSLGTSGPADTQYF.

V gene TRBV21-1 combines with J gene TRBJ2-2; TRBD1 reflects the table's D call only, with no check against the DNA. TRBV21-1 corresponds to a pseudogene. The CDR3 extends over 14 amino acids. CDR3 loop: CASSQGRNTGELFF. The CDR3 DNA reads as TGTGCCAGCAGCCAGGGCCGGAACACCGGGGAGCTGTTTTTT.

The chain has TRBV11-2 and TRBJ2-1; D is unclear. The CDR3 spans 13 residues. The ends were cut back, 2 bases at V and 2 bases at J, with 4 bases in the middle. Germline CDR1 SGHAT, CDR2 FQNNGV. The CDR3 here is CASSLQTYNEQFF. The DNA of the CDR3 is TGTGCCAGCAGCTTACAGACCTACAATGAGCAGTTCTTC.

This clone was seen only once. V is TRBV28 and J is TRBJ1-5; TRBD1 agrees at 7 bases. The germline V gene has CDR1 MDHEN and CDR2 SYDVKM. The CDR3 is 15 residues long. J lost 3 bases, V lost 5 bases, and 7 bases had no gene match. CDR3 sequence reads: CASSIGTVTNQPQHF. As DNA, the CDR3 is TGTGCCAGCAGTATCGGGACAGTTACCAATCAGCCCCAGCATTTT.